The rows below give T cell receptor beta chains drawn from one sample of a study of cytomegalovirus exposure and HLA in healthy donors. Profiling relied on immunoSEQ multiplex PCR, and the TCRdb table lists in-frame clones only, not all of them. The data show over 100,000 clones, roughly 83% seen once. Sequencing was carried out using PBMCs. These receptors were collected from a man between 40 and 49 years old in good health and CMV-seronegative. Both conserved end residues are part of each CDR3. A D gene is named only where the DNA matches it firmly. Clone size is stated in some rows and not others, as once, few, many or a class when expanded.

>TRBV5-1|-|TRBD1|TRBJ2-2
TGCGCCAGCAGCCTCGGACAGGGATCGGACACCGGGGAGCTGTTTTTT
CASSLGQGSDTGELFF
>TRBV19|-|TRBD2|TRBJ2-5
TGTGCCAGTAGTTTATCTAGCGGGGGGGCCGGTGAGACCCAGTACTTC
CASSLSSGGAGETQYF
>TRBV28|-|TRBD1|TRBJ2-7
TGTGCCAGCAGTTCTTCCGGGACAGCGGTCGTCTACGAGCAGTACTTC
CASSSSGTAVVYEQYF
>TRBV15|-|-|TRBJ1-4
TGTGCCACCAGCACTAACAGGGCTCGGGGTGAAAAACTGTTTTTT
CATSTNRARGEKLFF
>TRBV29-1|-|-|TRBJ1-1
TGCAGCGCCCGGACAAATATGAACACTGAAGCTTTCTTT
CSARTNMNTEAFF
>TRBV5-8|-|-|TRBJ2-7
TGTGCCAGCTCGCCGAGGGCCTACGAGCAGTACTTC
CASSPRAYEQYF
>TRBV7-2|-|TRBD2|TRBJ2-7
TGTGCCAGCAGCCCCCTATGGGATACTAGCGGATTCCCCTACGAGCAGTACTTC
CASSPLWDTSGFPYEQYF
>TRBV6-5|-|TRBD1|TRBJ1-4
TGTGCCAGCAGTCAGGGGGGGCGGGGGGACGAAAAACTGTTTTTT
CASSQGGRGDEKLFF
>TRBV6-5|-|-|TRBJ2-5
TGTGCCAGCAGCCGAAATGCGGGGCGAGAAGAGACCCAGTACTTC
CASSRNAGREETQYF
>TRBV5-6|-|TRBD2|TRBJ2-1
TGTGCCAGCAGCTTGCCTAGCGGGGCTTTCTACAATGAGCAGTTCTTC
CASSLPSGAFYNEQFF
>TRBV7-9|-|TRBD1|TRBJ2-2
TGTGCCAGCAGTTTACCGACAGGGACCGGGGAGCTGTTTTTT
CASSLPTGTGELFF
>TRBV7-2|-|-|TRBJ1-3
TGTGCCAGCAGCCCCACCTTCGTGGGAGGCCGATCTGGAAACACCATATATTTT
CASSPTFVGGRSGNTIYF
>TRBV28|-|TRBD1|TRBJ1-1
TGTGCCAGCAGTCCTCTTTGGGGGACAGTTAACACTGAAGCTTTCTTT
CASSPLWGTVNTEAFF
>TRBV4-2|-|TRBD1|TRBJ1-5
TGTGCCAGCAGCCAAGAGAGGGGACAGGTCAATCAGCCCCAGCATTTT
CASSQERGQVNQPQHF
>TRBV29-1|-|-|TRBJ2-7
TGCAGCTTTGTAGCGGACCACTACGAGCAGTACTTC
CSFVADHYEQYF
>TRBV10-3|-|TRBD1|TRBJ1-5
TGTGCCATCAGTGAACGGTTGACAGGGGGAAATCAGCCCCAGCATTTT
CAISERLTGGNQPQHF
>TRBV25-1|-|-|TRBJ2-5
TGTGCCACCTCGAGAGGAGGGGGCGTATCAGAGACCCAGTACTTC
CATSRGGGVSETQYF
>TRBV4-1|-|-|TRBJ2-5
TGCGCCAGCAGCCCCGTCCCCATTGCGGAGACCCAGTACTTC
CASSPVPIAETQYF
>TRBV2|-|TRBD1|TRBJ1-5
TGTGCCAGCAGGCGGGACAGGGGTGATCAGCCCCAGCATTTT
CASRRDRGDQPQHF
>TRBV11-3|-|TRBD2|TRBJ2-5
TGTGCCAGCAGCTTGGTGATAGCGGGGGGCGGAGAGACCCAGTACTTC
CASSLVIAGGGETQYF
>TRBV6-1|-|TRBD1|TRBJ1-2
TGTGCCAGCAGAGATCCGGGACAGGGGATTGGTGGCTACACCTTC
CASRDPGQGIGGYTF
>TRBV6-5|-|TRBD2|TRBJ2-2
TGTGCCAGCAGTGGACTAGCGGGAGTCACCGGGGAGCTGTTTTTT
CASSGLAGVTGELFF
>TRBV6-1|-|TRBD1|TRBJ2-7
TGTGCCAGCAGTGAAGGTTTGGACAGGGACGAGCAGTACTTC
CASSEGLDRDEQYF
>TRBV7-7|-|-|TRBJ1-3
TGTGCTAGCAGCTTAGTCCGGACAGTATCTGGAAACACCATATATTTT
CASSLVRTVSGNTIYF
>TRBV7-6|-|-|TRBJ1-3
TGTGCCAGCAGCTTAGACAGGGAAAACACCATATATTTT
CASSLDRENTIYF
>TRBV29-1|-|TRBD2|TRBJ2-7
TGCAGCACCCGGACTAGCGGGGAGTACGAGCAGTACTTC
CSTRTSGEYEQYF
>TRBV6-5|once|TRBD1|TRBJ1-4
TGTGCCAGCAGTTACTCGAAGGGACAGGGGGCGGAAAAACTGTTTTTT
CASSYSKGQGAEKLFF
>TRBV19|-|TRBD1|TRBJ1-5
TGTGCCAGTAGTATAGAAGACAGGGTTCATCAGCCCCAGCATTTT
CASSIEDRVHQPQHF
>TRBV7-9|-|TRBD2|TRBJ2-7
TGTGCCAGCAGCATTAGCGGGGACCTGCCCTACGAGCAGTACTTC
CASSISGDLPYEQYF
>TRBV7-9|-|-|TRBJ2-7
TGTTCCAGCAGCTTAGCAGGGGCGCCTTGGGGAGAGCAGTACTTC
CSSSLAGAPWGEQYF
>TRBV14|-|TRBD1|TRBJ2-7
TGTGCCAGCAGCCAACGAACAGGGGGCGCCTTTGCCGAGCAGTACTTC
CASSQRTGGAFAEQYF
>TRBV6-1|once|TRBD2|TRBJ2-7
TGTGCCAGCCTGGGACTAGCGGAGCAGTACTTC
CASLGLAEQYF
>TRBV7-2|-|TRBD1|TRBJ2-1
TGTGCCAGCAGCCCAGGACAGGGCAACAATGAGCAGTTCTTC
CASSPGQGNNEQFF
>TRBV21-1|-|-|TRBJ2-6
TGTGCCAGCAGCAAGGAGGTGGCCCCCGCTACGGGGGCCAACGTCCTGACTTTC
CASSKEVAPATGANVLTF
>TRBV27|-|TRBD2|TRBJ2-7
TGTGCCAGCAGTTGGGGGAGGGGAGGTCACGAGCAGTACTTC
CASSWGRGGHEQYF
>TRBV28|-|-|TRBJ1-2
TGTGCCAGCAGTTTATCGGGGGTTAGATATGGCTACACCTTC
CASSLSGVRYGYTF
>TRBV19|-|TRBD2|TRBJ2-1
TGTGCCAGTAGCCCCAGCGGGATTAGCAATGAGCAGTTCTTC
CASSPSGISNEQFF
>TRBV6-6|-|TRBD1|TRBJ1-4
TGTGCCAGCAGTCCTGGGACAGGCCCAGGTTTCGAAAAACTGTTTTTT
CASSPGTGPGFEKLFF
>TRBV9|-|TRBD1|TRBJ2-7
TGTGCCAGCAGCCCCCGGGACAGGGGGGACGACGAGCAGTACTTC
CASSPRDRGDDEQYF
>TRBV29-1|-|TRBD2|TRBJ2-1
TGCAGCGTTGCAGCGGGGCCAACAGCTGAGCAGTTCTTC
CSVAAGPTAEQFF
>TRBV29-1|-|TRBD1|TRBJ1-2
TGCAGCATAGGAACAGGGGGCGACTATGGCTACACCTTC
CSIGTGGDYGYTF